The next 27 T cell receptor beta chains were all read from a single sample in a study of blood T cell repertoires in COVID-19. The data were produced by immunoSEQ multiplex PCR, yet TCRdb's version contains in-frame clones alone and is incomplete. The sample includes more than 250,000 clones, 80% to 90% of them seen just once. The specimen sequenced was peripheral blood. The origin of the receptors is a man in his forties or fifties with active or convalescent COVID-19.

Here the CDR3 DNA reads TGTGCCAGTAGTATAGGGGGCGGGGGAAGTCAGCCCCAGCATTTT. Protein sequence: CASSIGGGGSQPQHF. The V and J genes are TRBV19 and TRBJ1-5, with D perhaps TRBD1 (5 bases). Trimming took off 1 base at V and 6 bases at J, with 13 bases between the two ends. CDR1 LNHDA and CDR2 SQIVND come from the germline V gene (reference sequence). This CDR3 spans 15 amino acids.

This clone was detected only once. The chain joins TRBV6-2 or TRBV6-3 to TRBJ1-6; 7 nucleotides match TRBD1. The ends lost 2 bases at V and 8 bases at J; junction bases unmatched: 0. The CDR3 covers 13 residues. From germline, CDR1 is MNHEY and CDR2 SVGEGT. CDR3 coding DNA: TGTGCCAGCAGTTACAGGGGGCATTCACCCCTCCACTTT. This translates into CASSYRGHSPLHF.

This clone was picked up one time. The chain carries TRBV13 and TRBJ2-5, with TRBD1 matching 8 bases. Germline-derived CDR1 and CDR2 are PRHDT and FYEKMQ (reference sequence). Trimming cost V 2 bases and J 4 bases; bases outside gene matches: 6. The length of the CDR3 is 15 residues. The CDR3 DNA reads as TGTGCCAGCAGCTTAATAACAGGGGGACGAGAGACCCAGTACTTC. It translates to CASSLITGGRETQYF.

V is TRBV10-3 and J is TRBJ1-4; 8 positions agree with TRBD1. The CDR3 contains 15 residues. V trimming: 5 bases; J trimming: 5 bases; junction bases outside the gene matches: 7. Germline V lookup: CDR1 ENHRY, CDR2 SYGVKD. The DNA of the CDR3 is TGTGCCATCAGTCCCTCGGACAGGGAGAATGAAAAACTGTTTTTT. Residues: CAISPSDRENEKLFF.

V is TRBV7-3 and J is TRBJ2-5, with a possible D match to TRBD2 (5 bases). Trimming shortened V by 5 bases and J by 2 bases, and 9 bases separated the two germline ends. The length of the CDR3 is 13 residues. Germline-derived CDR1 and CDR2 are SGHTA and FQGTGA. The DNA for the CDR3 is TGTGCCAGCAGCCCGACTACGCAAGAGACCCAGTACTTC. It is translated as CASSPTTQETQYF.

The rearrangement links TRBV27 to TRBJ2-3; D ambiguous. The CDR3 is 13 residues long. Between the trimmed V and J ends, which lost 8 bases and 8 bases, there was a span of 17 bases. CDR1 and CDR2 (germline): MNHEY, SMNVEV (reference sequence). CDR3 DNA: TGTGCCAGCGCCCTAACCCGCCTTGGTACGCAGTATTTT. This encodes CASALTRLGTQYF.

This chain connects TRBV5-1 to TRBJ2-7; perhaps TRBD1 as D (6 bases). The germline gives CDR1 SGHRS, CDR2 YFSETQ. The length of the CDR3 is 15 residues. V was shortened by 4 bases and J by 4 bases, with 18 bases between the two germline ends. CDR3 residues: CASSQGHDPSYEQYF. The CDR3 DNA reads TGCGCCAGCAGCCAGGGACACGACCCTTCTTACGAGCAGTACTTC.

The chain uses TRBV28 and TRBJ1-5, with 9 nucleotides matching TRBD1. CDR1 is MDHEN and CDR2 is SYDVKM in the germline V gene. The V and J ends lost 6 bases and 5 bases, in that order; junction bases with no gene match: 5. CDR3 length equals 14 residues. As DNA, the CDR3 is TGTGCCAGCAGCCGACAGGGGGGCCATCAGCCCCAGCATTTT. As protein: CASSRQGGHQPQHF.

The V call is TRBV12-3 or TRBV12-4, the J call TRBJ2-1; D not resolved. Trimming left V 7 bases short and J 5 bases short, with 9 bases between. The CDR3 covers 12 residues. CDR3 protein: CASTEAHNEQFF. CDR3 in DNA: TGTGCCAGCACCGAGGCCCACAATGAGCAGTTCTTC.

V gene TRBV28 combines with J gene TRBJ1-5, with D possibly matching TRBD1 (5 bases). This CDR3 has 14 residues. Germline V gene lookup returns CDR1 MDHEN and CDR2 SYDVKM. The V end was cut by 4 bases, the J end by 6 bases, with 13 bases between. CDR3 coding DNA: TGTGCCAGCAGTTCCCCAGGGTTGGGTCAGCCCCAGCATTTT. Its protein is CASSSPGLGQPQHF.

The chain recombines TRBV27 with TRBJ1-6, with TRBD1 matching 12 bases. The CDR3 is 14 amino acids. Per the germline V gene, CDR1 is MNHEY and CDR2 is SMNVEV (reference sequence). V lost 6 bases and J lost 9; bases outside the gene matches: 3. CDR3 protein: CASRQGQGASPLHF. DNA of the CDR3: TGTGCCAGCAGACAGGGACAGGGGGCTTCACCCCTCCACTTT.

The V and J genes are TRBV28 and TRBJ2-5; no reliable D call. Trimming took off 5 bases at V and 1 base at J, with 8 bases between the two ends. CDR3 length: 13 amino acids. The germline V gene has CDR1 MDHEN and CDR2 SYDVKM. Here the CDR3 DNA reads TGTGCCAGCAGTCCCGCGAGCCAAGAGACCCAGTACTTC. Protein product: CASSPASQETQYF.

Regarding this clone: One junction end disagrees with the germline gene, perhaps due to a read error. The chain employs TRBV5-1 and TRBJ2-1; 8 positions match TRBD1. In germline, CDR1 is SGHRS, CDR2 YFSETQ. This CDR3 is 16 amino acids long. CDR3 in amino acids: CTSSLAGGQGAGEQFF. Written as DNA, the CDR3 is TGCACCAGCAGCTTGGCCGGAGGTCAGGGGGCAGGGGAGCAGTTCTTC.

This rearrangement joins TRBV2 to TRBJ1-3; D is unresolved. Trimming removed 7 bases from V and 2 bases from J, with 9 bases in between. This CDR3 is built from 13 residues. Germline V CDR1 and CDR2: SNHLY, FYNNEI. DNA of the CDR3: TGTGCCAGCACGGGTACCGCTGGAAACACCATATATTTT. Amino acid sequence: CASTGTAGNTIYF. The variable domain in full, with the rest retrieved from reference TRBV2 and TRBJ1-3, is EPEVTQTPSHQVTQMGQEVILRCVPISNHLYFYWYRQILGQKVEFLVSFYNNEISEKSEIFDDQFSVERPDGSNFTLKIRSTKLEDSAMYFCASTGTAGNTIYFGEGSWLTVV.

This chain joins TRBV6-5 and TRBJ1-4; 8 bases align to TRBD1. CDR1 is MNHEY, CDR2 SVGAGI, per germline. This CDR3 has 13 residues. The J segment lost 8 bases and the V segment lost 6 bases, leaving 5 bases of the junction unmatched. CDR3 in DNA: TGTGCCAGCAGGGGGACAGGATCCGAAAAACTGTTTTTT. Protein sequence: CASRGTGSEKLFF.

The rearrangement uses TRBV6-2 or TRBV6-3 and TRBJ2-3; the match to TRBD2 covers 10 bases. Germline V gene sequence: CDR1 MNHEY, CDR2 SVGEGT. The CDR3 length is 18 residues. V dropped 4 bases and J dropped 0; count of bases not matched to a gene: 10. Here the CDR3 reads CASSSRTRAGGSTDTQYF. CDR3 coding DNA: TGTGCCAGCAGTTCGAGAACCCGAGCGGGGGGGAGCACAGATACGCAGTATTTT.

The chain has TRBV28 and TRBJ1-4, with D possibly matching TRBD1 (6 bases). The germline gives CDR1 MDHEN, CDR2 SYDVKM. Between the trimmed V and J ends, which lost 10 bases and 8 bases, there was a span of 20 bases. CDR3 length: 14 residues. CDR3 residues: CAIRSTGKEEKLFF. The CDR3 coding sequence is TGTGCCATCAGGTCAACAGGGAAGGAGGAAAAACTGTTTTTT.

This chain uses TRBV27 with TRBJ2-7; 7 bases agree with TRBD1. Looked up from germline, CDR1 is MNHEY and CDR2 is SMNVEV (reference sequence). The CDR3 is 13 amino acids. Losses at the gene ends were 3 bases for V and 4 bases for J; bases not matched to a gene: 3. CDR3 residues: CASSLGQQYEQYF. DNA for the CDR3: TGTGCCAGCAGTTTGGGACAGCAGTACGAGCAGTACTTC.

The chain links TRBV11-2 to TRBJ1-2; D gene uncertain. The length of the CDR3 is 13 residues. CDR1 SGHAT and CDR2 FQNNGV come from the germline V gene. V dropped 5 bases and J dropped 0 bases, with 7 bases sitting between them. CDR3 nucleotide sequence: TGTGCCAGCAGCCCGCGATCTAACTATGGCTACACCTTC. Protein sequence: CASSPRSNYGYTF.

The rearrangement links TRBV9 to TRBJ2-2; no definite D call. Germline CDR1 and CDR2: SGDLS and YYNGEE. V gave up 0 bases and J gave up 6 bases, with 6 bases separating them. The CDR3 has 13 residues. This chain's CDR3 is CASSVVLSGELFF. The CDR3 bases are TGTGCCAGCAGCGTAGTTCTCTCCGGGGAGCTGTTTTTT.

The chain links TRBV5-8 to TRBJ2-5; TRBD1 might be the D (7 bases). CDR3 length: 15 residues. Per germline, CDR1 SGHTS and CDR2 YDEGEE. Trimming left V 4 bases short and J 7 bases short, with 20 bases between. CDR3 sequence reads: CASSLAEGAVGTQYF. CDR3 DNA: TGTGCCAGCAGCCTCGCGGAGGGGGCGGTAGGGACCCAGTACTTC.

The V call is TRBV6-1, the J call TRBJ1-2, with a possible D match to TRBD1 (5 bases). Looked up from germline, CDR1 is MNHNS and CDR2 is SASEGT. Deletions cut 1 base from V and 5 bases from J, with 20 bases between. The CDR3 has 17 residues. CDR3 residues: CASSEVPGHLEGYGYTF. The CDR3 DNA reads as TGTGCCAGCAGTGAAGTCCCGGGCCACTTGGAGGGGTATGGCTACACCTTC.

The chain joins TRBV5-5 to TRBJ1-1; D ambiguous. CDR3 length: 13 amino acids. CDR1 is SGHKS, CDR2 YYEKEE, per germline (reference sequence). Trimming removed 3 bases at V and 5 bases at J, with 11 bases between. CDR3 bases: TGTGCCAGCAGCTCCACTTTTGAGACTGAAGCTTTCTTT. Protein: CASSSTFETEAFF.

This chain connects TRBV5-1 to TRBJ1-2, with no clear D. The CDR3 is 15 amino acids. Germline V gene data show CDR1 as SGHRS and CDR2 as YFSETQ. The ends were cut back, 2 bases at V and 10 bases at J, with 21 bases in the middle. The CDR3 loop reads CASSFGYREVEDYTF. DNA for the CDR3: TGCGCCAGCAGCTTCGGGTACCGCGAGGTTGAAGACTACACCTTC.

The V call is TRBV18, the J call TRBJ2-7, with a tentative D call TRBD2 (5 bases). The V end was cut by 1 base, the J end by 4 bases, with 14 bases between. The CDR3 covers 15 residues. CDR1 is KGHSH and CDR2 is LQKENI in the germline V gene. The CDR3 DNA reads as TGTGCCAGCTCACCACAGGAACTAGGGATGTACGAGCAGTACTTC. Protein: CASSPQELGMYEQYF.

The J gene is TRBJ1-1, the V gene TRBV2; perhaps TRBD1 as D (5 bases). CDR3 size: 16 residues. Germline loops: CDR1 SNHLY, CDR2 FYNNEI. Trimming pared 2 bases from V and 2 bases from J, leaving 15 bases between. The CDR3 protein is CASSERGREPNTEAFF. The CDR3 nucleotides are TGTGCCAGCAGTGAAAGGGGCAGGGAACCCAACACTGAAGCTTTCTTT.

With regard to this clone: The sample carries other DNA sequences with the same CDR3. The genes are TRBV20-1 and TRBJ1-1, with D possibly TRBD1 on 6 matching bases. CDR1 and CDR2 (germline): DFQATT, SNEGSKA (reference sequence). Trimming shortened V by 5 bases and J by 6 bases, and 10 bases separated the two germline ends. This CDR3 is 11 amino acids long. CDR3 nucleotide sequence: TGCAGTGCTCCGCGACAGGCTGAAGCTTTCTTT. This gives the protein CSAPRQAEAFF.